Shown below are 12 T cell receptor beta chains from a single sample sequenced in a study of patients and donors after allogeneic stem cell transplantation. Using its own MiXCR run on the RT-PCR reads, TCRdb lists one record per CDR3 protein. The profile shows roughly 940,000 distinct CDR3 sequences, 18% of them singletons. Specimen: blood, either unsorted or a sorted T cell fraction (not recorded which). These receptors were collected from a human donor who was either an allogeneic HSCT recipient or a stem cell or donor lymphocyte infusion donor (not recorded which). It is not recorded whose cells these are; they may come from a transplant donor.

This chain joins TRBV10-3 and TRBJ1-2; D ambiguous. Trimming took 2 bases from V and 4 from J, leaving 17 bases between them. There are 16 residues in the CDR3. Germline lookup yields CDR1 ENHRY and CDR2 SYGVKD. CDR3 sequence reads: CAISEAGGPLLYGYTF. Here the CDR3 DNA reads TGTGCCATCAGTGAGGCAGGAGGGCCTCTTCTCTATGGCTACACCTTC.

The rearrangement links TRBV12-3 or TRBV12-4 to TRBJ1-2; no reliable D call. Trimming cost V 6 bases and J 3 bases, with 11 bases left between them. The CDR3 is made up of 13 amino acids. The CDR3 region has the DNA TGTGCCAGCAGGGCAAGCGGAGACTATGGCTACACCTTC. Protein sequence: CASRASGDYGYTF.

The J gene is TRBJ1-5, the V gene TRBV24-1; D is possibly TRBD1 (6 bases). Looked up from germline, CDR1 is KGHDR and CDR2 is SFDVKD. With 4 bases removed from V and 4 bases from J, the gap between germline ends came to 13 bases. The CDR3 totals 15 residues. This chain's CDR3 is CATSDPRQANQPQHF. DNA of the CDR3: TGTGCCACCAGTGACCCTCGACAGGCTAATCAGCCCCAGCATTTT.

This clonotype was recorded a few times. The chain combines TRBV12-3 or TRBV12-4 with TRBJ1-3, with D unresolved. CDR3 length equals 17 residues. V was trimmed by 2 bases and J by 4 bases, leaving 18 bases between them. CDR3 nucleotide sequence: TGTGCCAGCAGTTTAACTCGGCCAGGTCTTTCAGGAAACACCATATATTTT. Translated: CASSLTRPGLSGNTIYF.

The chain links TRBV12-3 or TRBV12-4 to TRBJ2-1, with D perhaps matching TRBD1 or TRBD2 (5 bases each). The CDR3 runs to 16 residues. V gave up 5 bases and J gave up 8 bases, with 22 bases separating them. CDR3 in amino acids: CASSPTERRGADEQFF. CDR3 nucleotide sequence: TGTGCCAGCAGTCCTACCGAGCGGCGTGGGGCGGATGAGCAGTTCTTC.

The gene calls are TRBV5-1 and TRBJ1-4; D remains unclear. The V gene's germline CDR1 is SGHRS and CDR2 YFSETQ. There are 14 residues in the CDR3. Trimming took off 0 bases at V and 5 bases at J, with 8 bases between the two ends. CDR3 residues: CASSLDRHNEKLFF. CDR3 sequence (DNA): TGCGCCAGCAGCTTGGACAGACACAATGAAAAACTGTTTTTT. The full variable domain, rest sourced from reference TRBV5-1 and TRBJ1-4, is KAGVTQTPRYLIKTRGQQVTLSCSPISGHRSVSWYQQTPGQGLQFLFEYFSETQRNKGNFPGRFSGRQFSNSRSEMNVSTLELGDSALYLCASSLDRHNEKLFFGSGTQLSVL.

This clonotype appeared a few times. J is TRBJ2-2 and V is TRBV7-9; D might be TRBD2 (7 bases). Per germline, CDR1 SEHNR and CDR2 FQNEAQ (reference sequence). This CDR3 region has 17 residues. V lost 3 bases and J 1 base, leaving 15 bases between the germline ends. In DNA form, the CDR3 reads TGTGCCAGCAGCTTCCGAATCGGGGGGCGGAACACCGGGGAGCTGTTTTTT. Its translation: CASSFRIGGRNTGELFF. The full variable domain, completed using reference TRBV7-9 and TRBJ2-2, is DTGVSQNPRHKITKRGQNVTFRCDPISEHNRLYWYRQTLGQGPEFLTYFQNEAQLEKSRLLSDRFSAERPKGSFSTLEIQRTEQGDSAMYLCASSFRIGGRNTGELFFGEGSRLTVL.

The rearrangement uses TRBV9 and TRBJ1-1, with D unclear. The length of the CDR3 is 13 residues. Germline assignment: CDR1 SGDLS and CDR2 YYNGEE. V was trimmed by 0 bases and J by 2 bases, leaving 5 bases between them. The CDR3 DNA is TGTGCCAGCAGCGTAGTGGTCAACACTGAAGCTTTCTTT. This gives the protein CASSVVVNTEAFF.

This chain links TRBV6-5 with TRBJ2-7, with 7 bases identical to TRBD1. J was trimmed by 11 bases and V by 6 bases; bases with no gene match: 7. The length of the CDR3 is 11 residues. CDR1 MNHEY and CDR2 SVGAGI come from the germline V gene. DNA of the CDR3: TGTGCCAGCAGATACAGGGGCGATGAGTACTTC. Translation gives CASRYRGDEYF.

This clonotype was observed a single time. This sequence may be a read error, since a much larger clone differs from it by one base. The chain couples TRBV12-3 or TRBV12-4 to TRBJ2-2; 9 bases match TRBD1. CDR3 size: 18 residues. The CDR3 loop is CASSPRDRDFRGTGELVF. The CDR3 nucleotides are TGTGCCAGCAGCCCCCGGGACAGGGATTTCCGAGGCACCGGGGAGCTGGTTTTT.

The V gene is TRBV29-1, the J gene TRBJ2-3; maybe TRBD1 (5 bases). The CDR3 covers 14 residues. Germline V gives CDR1 SQVTM, CDR2 ANQGSEA. V was pared by 5 bases and J by 0 bases, with 12 bases between. For the CDR3, the DNA is TGCAGCGTTAGACAGAGAACTAGCACAGATACGCAGTATTTT. This translates into CSVRQRTSTDTQYF.

J is TRBJ1-5 and V is TRBV19; perhaps TRBD1 as D (5 bases). Germline assignment: CDR1 LNHDA and CDR2 SQIVND (reference sequence). The CDR3 is made up of 15 amino acids. The germline V and J ends were trimmed by 4 bases and 3 bases, with 13 bases remaining between them. The CDR3 DNA is TGTGCCAGTAGTAGTAGACAGCTATACAATCAGCCCCAGCATTTT. Translated, it gives CASSSRQLYNQPQHF.